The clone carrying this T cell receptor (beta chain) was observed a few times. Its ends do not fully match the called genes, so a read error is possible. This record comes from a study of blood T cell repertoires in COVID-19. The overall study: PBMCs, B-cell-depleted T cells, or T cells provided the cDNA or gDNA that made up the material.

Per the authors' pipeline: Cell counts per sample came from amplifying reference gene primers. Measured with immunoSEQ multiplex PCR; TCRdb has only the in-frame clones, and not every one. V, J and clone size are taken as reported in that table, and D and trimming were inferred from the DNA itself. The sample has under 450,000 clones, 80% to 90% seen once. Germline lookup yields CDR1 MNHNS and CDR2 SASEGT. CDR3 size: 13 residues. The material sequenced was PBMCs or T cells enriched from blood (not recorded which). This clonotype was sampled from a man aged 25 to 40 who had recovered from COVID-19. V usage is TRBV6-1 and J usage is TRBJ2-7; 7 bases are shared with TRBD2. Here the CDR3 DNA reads TGTGCCAGCAGGGAAGGACGGGAGGACGAGCAGTACTTC. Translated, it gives CASREGREDEQYF.